These 8 T cell receptor beta chains were all obtained from the same sample, sequenced in a study of radiation and T cells in renal cell carcinoma. Repertoires were generated with immunoSEQ multiplex PCR, while TCRdb's copy carries only in-frame clones and drops some. The profile shows roughly 80,000 clones, around four fifths of them singletons. Time point in this sample: blood 4 weeks post-SBRT, at nephrectomy. Indicated treatment: 15 Gy SBRT to primary tumor, nephrectomy 4 weeks later. This specimen was blood, taken from a patient whose treatment included radiotherapy and nephrectomy. Receptors were obtained from a woman aged 55-69 years with renal cell carcinoma.

The chain recombines TRBV5-1 with TRBJ2-7; 10 nucleotides agree with TRBD1. The length of the CDR3 is 15 residues. Looked up from germline, CDR1 is SGHRS and CDR2 is YFSETQ. Unmatched junction bases numbered 4, after V lost 0 bases and J lost 4 bases. CDR3 residues: CASSLETGGLYEQYF. DNA for the CDR3: TGCGCCAGCAGCTTGGAGACAGGGGGCCTTTACGAGCAGTACTTC.

In nucleotides, the CDR3 is TGTGCCAGCAGTGAAAGCTATAGCACAGATACGCAGTATTTT. Residues: CASSESYSTDTQYF. V gene TRBV6-1 combines with J gene TRBJ2-3; D is unresolved. This CDR3 comprises 14 residues. Trimming cost V 2 bases and J 0 bases, with 6 bases left between them. Germline-derived CDR1 and CDR2 are MNHNS and SASEGT.

The rearrangement links TRBV6-5 to TRBJ2-7; D unclear. Germline loops: CDR1 MNHEY, CDR2 SVGAGI. This CDR3 has 14 amino acids. V was cut by 8 bases and J by 4 bases, with 18 bases left in between. CDR3 loop: CASSPSLGIYEQYF. The CDR3 DNA reads as TGTGCCAGCTCCCCCTCCCTGGGCATTTACGAGCAGTACTTC.

The rearrangement links TRBV15 to TRBJ1-3; D gene uncertain. This CDR3 has 17 residues. Trimming removed 6 bases from V and 4 bases from J, with 22 bases in between. From germline, CDR1 is LNHNV and CDR2 YYDKDF (reference sequence). Written as DNA, the CDR3 is TGTGCCACCAGAGGGATAGCGTCACCCGAGGAGGGAAACACCATATATTTT. Its protein product is CATRGIASPEEGNTIYF.

The chain recombines TRBV27 with TRBJ2-2; 14 nucleotides align to TRBD2. This CDR3 contains 18 residues. Germline lookup yields CDR1 MNHEY and CDR2 SMNVEV (reference sequence). The junction had 8 bases not matched to a gene; V was cut back by 6 bases and J by 2 bases. CDR3 bases: TGTGCCAGCAGCCACCTGACTAGCGGGAGGGCCAACACCGGGGAGCTGTTTTTT. Translation: CASSHLTSGRANTGELFF.

V gene TRBV7-2 combines with J gene TRBJ2-1; 7 bases line up with TRBD1. From germline, CDR1 is SGHTA and CDR2 FQGNSA. The CDR3 contains 12 residues. The J segment lost 9 bases and the V segment lost 5 bases, leaving 4 bases of the junction unmatched. CDR3 coding DNA: TGTGCCAGCAGCCTAGGGGGCATTGAGCAGTTCTTC. Protein: CASSLGGIEQFF.

The table lists this clone with a count of one. CDR3 in DNA: TGTGCCAGCAGCCTGCCTGGGGGGGGAAACAATGAGCAGTTCTTC. Translating gives CASSLPGGGNNEQFF. The chain recombines TRBV5-4 with TRBJ2-1, with 7 bases that match TRBD2. This CDR3 region has 15 residues. V lost 4 bases to trimming and J lost 5 bases; unmatched junction nucleotides: 9. Germline values: CDR1 SGHNT, CDR2 YYREEE (reference sequence). The full variable domain, with the rest looked up from reference TRBV5-4 and TRBJ2-1, is ETGVTQSPTHLIKTRGQQVTLRCSSQSGHNTVSWYQQALGQGPQFIFQYYREEENGRGNFPPRFSGLQFPNYSSELNVNALELDDSALYLCASSLPGGGNNEQFFGPGTRLTVL.

This chain links TRBV6-4 with TRBJ2-1, with 10 bases lining up with TRBD2. Germline V gives CDR1 MRHNA, CDR2 SNTAGT. Trimming cost V 3 bases and J 7 bases; bases outside gene matches: 9. The CDR3 has 16 residues. CDR3 sequence (DNA): TGTGCCAGCAGTGAAAGGGAGCGGGGGGGCCGGAATGAGCAGTTCTTC. This sequence encodes CASSERERGGRNEQFF.